These 8 T cell receptor beta chains originate from one sample sequenced in a study of blood T cell repertoires in COVID-19. The data were produced by immunoSEQ multiplex PCR, yet TCRdb's version contains in-frame clones alone and is incomplete. The table includes roughly 190,000 clones, roughly nine tenths detected once. The sequenced sample consisted of PBMCs or T cells enriched from blood (not recorded which). The receptors shown here come from a woman between 40 and 55 years old in a cohort exposed to, infected with or recovered from COVID-19 (not recorded which).

CDR3 protein: CASSPLGGQAGNSPLHF. The CDR3 nucleotides are TGCGCCAGCAGCCCGTTGGGGGGGCAGGCGGGTAATTCACCCCTCCACTTT. The V gene is TRBV5-1, the J gene TRBJ1-6; tentatively, D is TRBD1 (6 bases). The CDR3 is made up of 17 amino acids. V was shortened by 4 bases and J by 6 bases, with 20 bases between the two germline ends. CDR1 is SGHRS, CDR2 YFSETQ, per germline.

The genes are TRBV5-4 and TRBJ1-5, with D hard to call. The CDR3 length is 14 residues. V was cut by 5 bases and J by 7 bases, with 16 bases left in between. The germline CDR1 and CDR2 sequences are SGHNT and YYREEE (reference sequence). CDR3 amino acids: CASRVRDGEQPQHF. The CDR3 nucleotides read TGTGCCAGCAGGGTGAGGGATGGCGAACAGCCCCAGCATTTT.

The chain is built from TRBV4-1 and TRBJ2-5; tentatively, D is TRBD2 (5 bases). The germline gives CDR1 MGHRA, CDR2 YSYEKL. With 4 bases removed from V and 1 base from J, the gap between germline ends came to 10 bases. The CDR3 is made up of 14 amino acids. The CDR3 spells CASSPRAGQETQYF. The CDR3 DNA reads as TGCGCCAGCAGCCCTAGGGCGGGCCAAGAGACCCAGTACTTC.

This clone has a single count. This sequence joins TRBV5-6 and TRBJ2-7; TRBD1 agrees at 11 bases. The junction had 7 bases not matched to a gene; V was cut back by 4 bases and J by 1 base. The CDR3 extends over 16 amino acids. Germline CDR1 is SGHDT and CDR2 is YYEEEE. The CDR3 nucleotides read TGTGCCAGCAGCCCGAGGACAGGGGGCGCATCCTACGAGCAGTACTTC. Translation gives CASSPRTGGASYEQYF.

The chain recombines TRBV7-9 with TRBJ1-2; D is undetermined. The germline V gene has CDR1 SEHNR and CDR2 FQNEAQ (reference sequence). This CDR3 contains 16 residues. V lost 6 bases and J 2 bases, leaving 19 bases between the germline ends. The CDR3 loop is CASSLLRAEFNYGYTF. The CDR3 nucleotides read TGTGCCAGCAGTTTGCTGAGGGCCGAATTCAACTATGGCTACACCTTC.

V is TRBV28 and J is TRBJ1-4; a weak D match, TRBD1 (6 bases). The CDR3 covers 16 residues. The germline V and J ends were trimmed by 5 bases and 0 bases, with 13 bases remaining between them. Germline CDR1 is MDHEN and CDR2 is SYDVKM. In DNA form, the CDR3 reads TGTGCCAGCAGTGAACGACAGGCTACAACTAATGAAAAACTGTTTTTT. This encodes CASSERQATTNEKLFF.

The chain is built from TRBV7-9 and TRBJ1-2; 11 bases align to TRBD1. The CDR3 runs 16 residues. The trim removed 8 bases at V and 8 bases at J, leaving 16 bases unmatched. Germline-derived CDR1 and CDR2 are SEHNR and FQNEAQ (reference sequence). CDR3 sequence reads: CASSDRGLRLTGGYTF. The CDR3 DNA is TGTGCCAGCTCGGACAGGGGGCTCCGTCTGACGGGCGGCTACACCTTC.

The chain recombines TRBV29-1 with TRBJ1-5; 9 bases fit TRBD1. The CDR3 has 14 amino acids. From germline, CDR1 is SQVTM and CDR2 ANQGSEA. Trimming took 3 bases from V and 6 from J; bases not matched to a gene: 6. The DNA of the CDR3 is TGCAGCGTTGACACAGGGGGCTCAGGTCAGCCCCAGCATTTT. Translation: CSVDTGGSGQPQHF. Full variable domain (remainder filled in from reference TRBV29-1 and TRBJ1-5): SAVISQKPSRDICQRGTSLTIQCQVDSQVTMMFWYRQQPGQSLTLIATANQGSEATYESGFVIDKFPISRPNLTFSTLTVSNMSPEDSSIYLCSVDTGGSGQPQHFGDGTRLSIL.